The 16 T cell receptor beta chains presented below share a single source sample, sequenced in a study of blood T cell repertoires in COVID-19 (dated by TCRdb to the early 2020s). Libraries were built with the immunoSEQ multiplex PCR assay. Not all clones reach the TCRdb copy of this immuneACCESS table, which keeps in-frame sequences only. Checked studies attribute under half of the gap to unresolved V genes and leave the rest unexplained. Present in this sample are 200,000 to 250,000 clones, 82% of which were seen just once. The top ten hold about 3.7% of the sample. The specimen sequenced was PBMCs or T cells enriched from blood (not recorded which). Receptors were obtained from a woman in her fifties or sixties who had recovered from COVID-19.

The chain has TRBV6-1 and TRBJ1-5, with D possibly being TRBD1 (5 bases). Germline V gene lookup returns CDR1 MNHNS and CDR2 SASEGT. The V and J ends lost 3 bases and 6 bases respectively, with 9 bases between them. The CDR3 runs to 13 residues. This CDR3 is CASSDTGGQPQHF. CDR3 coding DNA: TGTGCCAGCAGTGACACAGGTGGTCAGCCCCAGCATTTT.

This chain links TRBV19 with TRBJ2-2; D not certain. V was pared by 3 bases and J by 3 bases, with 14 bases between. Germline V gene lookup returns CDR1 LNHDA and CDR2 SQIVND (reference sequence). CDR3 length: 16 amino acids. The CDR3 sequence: CASSIPRSTYTGELFF. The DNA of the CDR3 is TGTGCCAGTAGTATCCCGAGGTCAACGTACACCGGGGAGCTGTTTTTT.

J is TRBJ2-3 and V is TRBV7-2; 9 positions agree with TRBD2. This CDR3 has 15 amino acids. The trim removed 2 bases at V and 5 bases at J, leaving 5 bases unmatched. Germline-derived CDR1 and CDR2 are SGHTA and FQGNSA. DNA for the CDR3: TGTGCCAGCAGCTTAAATCTAGCGGGGAAAGATACGCAGTATTTT. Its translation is CASSLNLAGKDTQYF.

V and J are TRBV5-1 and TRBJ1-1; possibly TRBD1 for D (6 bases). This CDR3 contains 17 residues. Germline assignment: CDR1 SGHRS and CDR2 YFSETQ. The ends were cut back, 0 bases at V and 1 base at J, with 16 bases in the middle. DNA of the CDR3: TGCGCCAGCAGCTTGGCCGCGGCAGGGGCCTCGAACACTGAAGCTTTCTTT. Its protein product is CASSLAAAGASNTEAFF.

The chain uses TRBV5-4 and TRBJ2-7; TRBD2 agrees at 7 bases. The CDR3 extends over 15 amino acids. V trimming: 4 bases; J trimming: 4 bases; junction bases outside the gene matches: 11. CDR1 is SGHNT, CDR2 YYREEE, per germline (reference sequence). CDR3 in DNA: TGTGCCAGCAGCGGGGGTTCTTGGCGGGAGTACGAGCAGTACTTC. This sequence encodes CASSGGSWREYEQYF.

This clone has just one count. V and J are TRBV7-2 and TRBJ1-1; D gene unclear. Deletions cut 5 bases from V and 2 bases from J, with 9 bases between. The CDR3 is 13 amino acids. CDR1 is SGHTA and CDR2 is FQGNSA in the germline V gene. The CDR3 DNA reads TGTGCCAGCAGCCCTACCCAAAACACTGAAGCTTTCTTT. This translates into CASSPTQNTEAFF.

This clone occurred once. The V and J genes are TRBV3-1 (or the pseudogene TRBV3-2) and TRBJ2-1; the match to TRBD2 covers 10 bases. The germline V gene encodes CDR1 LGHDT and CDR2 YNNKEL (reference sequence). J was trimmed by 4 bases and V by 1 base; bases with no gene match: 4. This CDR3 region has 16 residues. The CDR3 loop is CASSQAASGRYNEQFF. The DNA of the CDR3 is TGTGCCAGCAGCCAAGCGGCTAGCGGGAGATACAATGAGCAGTTCTTC.

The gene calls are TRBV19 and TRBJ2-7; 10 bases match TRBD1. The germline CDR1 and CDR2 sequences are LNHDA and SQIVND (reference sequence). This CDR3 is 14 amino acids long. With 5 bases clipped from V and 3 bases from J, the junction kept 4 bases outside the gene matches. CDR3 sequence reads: CASSRQGADYEQYF. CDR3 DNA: TGTGCCAGTAGTCGACAGGGGGCGGACTACGAGCAGTACTTC.

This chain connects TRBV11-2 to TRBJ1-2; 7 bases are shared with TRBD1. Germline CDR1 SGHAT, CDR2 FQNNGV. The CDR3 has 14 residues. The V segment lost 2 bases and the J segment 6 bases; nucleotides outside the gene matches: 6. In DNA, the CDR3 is TGTGCCAGCAGCTTACAATACAGGGGTGATGGCTACACCTTC. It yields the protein CASSLQYRGDGYTF.

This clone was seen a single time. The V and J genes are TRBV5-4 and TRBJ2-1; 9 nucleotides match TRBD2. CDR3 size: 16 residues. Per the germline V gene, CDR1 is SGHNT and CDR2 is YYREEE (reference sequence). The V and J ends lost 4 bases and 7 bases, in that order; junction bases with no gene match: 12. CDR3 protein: CASSNSDLAGRNEQFF. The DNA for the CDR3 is TGTGCCAGCAGCAATTCCGATCTAGCGGGGAGGAATGAGCAGTTCTTC.

This CDR3 reads CASSLLGLQETQYF. Here the CDR3 DNA reads TGTGCCAGCAGTTTACTAGGACTCCAAGAGACCCAGTACTTC. The rearrangement uses TRBV27 and TRBJ2-5; possibly TRBD2 for D (5 bases). The CDR3 covers 14 residues. Germline CDR1 MNHEY, CDR2 SMNVEV (reference sequence). The V end lost 2 bases, the J end lost 1 base, and 8 bases lay between the germline ends.

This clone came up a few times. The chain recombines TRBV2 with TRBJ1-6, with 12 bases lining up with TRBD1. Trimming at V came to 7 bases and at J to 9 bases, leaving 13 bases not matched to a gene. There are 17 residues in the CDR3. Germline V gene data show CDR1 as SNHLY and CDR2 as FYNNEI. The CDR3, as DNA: TGTGCCAGCATCCGAGCCGGGACAGGGGGCGGAGGTTCACCCCTCCACTTT. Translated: CASIRAGTGGGGSPLHF.

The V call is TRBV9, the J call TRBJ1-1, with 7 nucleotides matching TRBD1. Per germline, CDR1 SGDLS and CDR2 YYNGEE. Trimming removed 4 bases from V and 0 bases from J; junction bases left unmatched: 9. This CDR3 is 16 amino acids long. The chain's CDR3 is CASSTRGGQLNTEAFF. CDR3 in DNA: TGTGCCAGCAGCACCAGAGGGGGACAGCTGAACACTGAAGCTTTCTTT. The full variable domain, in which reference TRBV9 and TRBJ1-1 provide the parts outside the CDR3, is DSGVTQTPKHLITATGQRVTLRCSPRSGDLSVYWYQQSLDQGLQFLIQYYNGEERAKGNILERFSAQQFPDLHSELNLSSLELGDSALYFCASSTRGGQLNTEAFFGQGTRLTVV.

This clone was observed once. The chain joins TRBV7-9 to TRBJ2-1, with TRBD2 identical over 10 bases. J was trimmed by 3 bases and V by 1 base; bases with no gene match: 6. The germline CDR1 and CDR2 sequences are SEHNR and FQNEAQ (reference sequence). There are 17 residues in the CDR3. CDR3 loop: CASSLVSGLAIYNEQFF. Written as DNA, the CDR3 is TGTGCCAGCAGCTTAGTATCGGGACTAGCGATCTACAATGAGCAGTTCTTC. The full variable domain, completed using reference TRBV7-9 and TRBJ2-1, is DTGVSQNPRHKITKRGQNVTFRCDPISEHNRLYWYRQTLGQGPEFLTYFQNEAQLEKSRLLSDRFSAERPKGSFSTLEIQRTEQGDSAMYLCASSLVSGLAIYNEQFFGPGTRLTVL.

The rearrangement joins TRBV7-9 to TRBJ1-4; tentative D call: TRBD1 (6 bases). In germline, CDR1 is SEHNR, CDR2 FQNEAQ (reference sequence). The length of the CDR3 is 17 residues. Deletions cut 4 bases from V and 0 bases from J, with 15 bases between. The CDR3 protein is CASSSDLNRATNEKLFF. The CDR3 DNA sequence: TGTGCCAGCAGCTCCGACCTAAACAGGGCAACTAATGAAAAACTGTTTTTT. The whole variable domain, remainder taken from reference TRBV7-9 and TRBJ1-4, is DTGVSQNPRHKITKRGQNVTFRCDPISEHNRLYWYRQTLGQGPEFLTYFQNEAQLEKSRLLSDRFSAERPKGSFSTLEIQRTEQGDSAMYLCASSSDLNRATNEKLFFGSGTQLSVL.

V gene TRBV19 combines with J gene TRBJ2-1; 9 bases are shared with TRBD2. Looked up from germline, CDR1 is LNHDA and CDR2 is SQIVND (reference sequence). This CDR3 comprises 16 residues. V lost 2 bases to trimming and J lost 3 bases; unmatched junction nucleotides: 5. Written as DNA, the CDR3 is TGTGCCAGTAGTATATGGCGGGAGGGCCGCTACAATGAGCAGTTCTTC. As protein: CASSIWREGRYNEQFF.